This TCR beta chain was retrieved from a study of blood T cells in healthy people across ages. CDR1 and CDR2 from the germline V gene are MNHEY and SVGEGT. Trimming cost V 7 bases and J 4 bases, with 10 bases left between them. This CDR3 is built from 12 residues. Combining a sample-barcoded 5' primer with a J-beta primer mix, a second PCR ran for roughly 7 to 12 cycles. A 12-random-nucleotide template-switch adaptor tagged each cDNA molecule. MiXCR, run by TCRdb on the 5' RACE reads, gives a single entry per CDR3 protein. This table holds 2 million or so distinct CDR3 sequences, roughly 52% found once.

This receptor was obtained from a woman in her 40s in good health. Sequencing used blood. V gene TRBV6-2 or TRBV6-3 combines with J gene TRBJ1-2; no clear D gene. The CDR3 bases are TGTGCCAGCACCGAGAGGACCTATGGCTACACCTTC. Translating it yields CASTERTYGYTF.